This T cell receptor beta chain derives from a study of cytomegalovirus exposure and HLA in healthy donors. Findings and caveats of the study: By a later analysis, the bulk of CMV-associated TCR beta chains appeared HLA-restricted. TCR beta sequences reportedly predicted most subjects' HLA-A and HLA-B alleles accurately. Later genetic work tied a missense DCLRE1C variant to beta-chain V and J trimming.

When sampled, the donors appeared nominally healthy, though they likely had unrecorded immune exposures. V was clipped by 6 bases and J by 6 bases, with 20 bases between them. CDR3 length: 14 residues. The germline V gene encodes CDR1 SQVTM and CDR2 ANQGSEA. A multiplex PCR was run with 60 Vbeta primers and 13 Jbeta primers. The data were produced by immunoSEQ multiplex PCR, yet TCRdb's version contains in-frame clones alone and is incomplete. The data hold about 160,000 clones, with about 76% observed a single time. There are a few counts of this clone. Its antigen is as yet unknown. The receptor was isolated from a woman aged 40 to 55 in good health and CMV-seropositive. The chain carries TRBV29-1 and TRBJ1-2; D is ambiguous. The sample comprised PBMCs. The DNA of the CDR3 is TGCAGCGTCGCGTCTACGCGGCAGAAAGATGGCTACACCTTC. Protein sequence: CSVASTRQKDGYTF.